What follows are 17 T cell receptor beta chains derived from one specimen sequenced in a study of cytotoxic CD8 clonotypes in ibrutinib-treated CLL. The repertoire was sequenced with immunoSEQ multiplex PCR; TCRdb's copy has only in-frame clones and lacks some. The table includes 19,000 or so clones, around 85% detected once. Source: PBMCs, taken before ibrutinib treatment. The receptors originated from a human donor with chronic lymphocytic leukemia.

The chain uses TRBV5-5 and TRBJ1-4; D is unclear. Per the germline V gene, CDR1 is SGHKS and CDR2 is YYEKEE (reference sequence). The CDR3 is 15 amino acids. V was pared by 2 bases and J by 4 bases, with 12 bases between. The CDR3 DNA reads TGTGCCAGCAGCTTAGCGACACTAGATAATGAAAAACTGTTTTTT. This translates into CASSLATLDNEKLFF.

This chain joins TRBV30 and TRBJ1-1; D gene unclear. V dropped 0 bases and J dropped 0 bases, with 11 bases sitting between them. This CDR3 region has 15 residues. Germline CDR1 and CDR2: GTSNPN and SVGIG (reference sequence). For the CDR3, the DNA is TGTGCCTGGAGTGTAACAGCACCCATGAACACTGAAGCTTTCTTT. Encoded protein: CAWSVTAPMNTEAFF.

The V and J genes are TRBV5-1 and TRBJ2-2; maybe TRBD1 (5 bases). The germline V and J ends were trimmed by 4 bases and 2 bases, with 9 bases remaining between them. From germline, CDR1 is SGHRS and CDR2 YFSETQ. This CDR3 is 14 amino acids long. CDR3 amino acids: CASSLDSNTGELFF. In nucleotides, the CDR3 is TGCGCCAGCAGCCTCGACAGTAACACCGGGGAGCTGTTTTTT.

V is TRBV7-3 and J is TRBJ2-3; possibly TRBD1 for D (7 bases). Looked up from germline, CDR1 is SGHTA and CDR2 is FQGTGA. The V gene lost 4 bases and the J gene lost 6 bases, with 11 bases spanning the gap. The CDR3 runs 13 residues. CDR3 DNA: TGTGCCAGCAGCTGGGGGGACAGCGATACGCAGTATTTT. It specifies CASSWGDSDTQYF.

This rearrangement joins TRBV9 to TRBJ2-5, with 9 bases matching TRBD1. Germline V gene lookup returns CDR1 SGDLS and CDR2 YYNGEE. V was pared by 5 bases and J by 2 bases, with 10 bases of the junction left unmatched. CDR3 length: 16 residues. The DNA of the CDR3 is TGTGCCAGCAGACCCGGGACAGGGTCAAGGCAAGAGACCCAGTACTTC. Its protein product is CASRPGTGSRQETQYF.

This clone was detected only once. The chain employs TRBV5-5 and TRBJ2-7, with no clear D. There are 14 residues in the CDR3. Germline values: CDR1 SGHKS, CDR2 YYEKEE (reference sequence). The V end was cut by 0 bases, the J end by 1 base, with 8 bases between. This CDR3 reads CASSLDDISYEQYF. The CDR3 DNA reads as TGTGCCAGCAGCTTGGACGACATATCCTACGAGCAGTACTTC.

The chain recombines TRBV7-9 with TRBJ1-1; TRBD1 agrees at 8 bases. The CDR3 covers 14 residues. CDR1 and CDR2 from the germline V gene are SEHNR and FQNEAQ (reference sequence). V shed 5 bases and J 2 bases; nucleotides not matched to a gene: 4. The CDR3 sequence: CASSQQGVNTEAFF. The CDR3 bases are TGTGCCAGCAGCCAACAGGGGGTCAACACTGAAGCTTTCTTT.

The V and J genes are TRBV10-3 and TRBJ1-5, with unresolved D. CDR1 is ENHRY and CDR2 is SYGVKD in the germline V gene. CDR3 length equals 12 residues. V was cut by 0 bases and J by 6 bases, with 3 bases left in between. The chain's CDR3 is CAISESGQPQHF. CDR3 DNA sequence: TGTGCCATCAGTGAGTCGGGTCAGCCCCAGCATTTT.

The sample holds one count of this clone. The V gene is TRBV18, the J gene TRBJ2-6; 8 bases are a match to TRBD1. The CDR3 has 18 residues. Germline V lookup: CDR1 KGHSH, CDR2 LQKENI. Unmatched junction bases numbered 10, after V lost 3 bases and J lost 3 bases. CDR3 loop: CASSPLGQVSFGANVLTF. The CDR3 coding sequence is TGTGCCAGCTCACCTCTGGGACAGGTCAGTTTTGGGGCCAACGTCCTGACTTTC.

The chain combines TRBV13 with TRBJ1-1; the match to TRBD1 covers 8 bases. Germline V gene lookup returns CDR1 PRHDT and CDR2 FYEKMQ (reference sequence). The V and J ends lost 1 base and 11 bases, in that order; junction bases with no gene match: 9. The CDR3 is 14 residues long. CDR3 sequence reads: CASSLVLSTGEAFF. In DNA form, the CDR3 reads TGTGCCAGCAGCTTAGTATTGTCGACAGGGGAGGCTTTCTTT.

This chain uses TRBV19 with TRBJ1-3, with TRBD1 as a possible D gene (6 bases). The CDR3 is made up of 14 amino acids. The germline V gene has CDR1 LNHDA and CDR2 SQIVND (reference sequence). V lost 3 bases, J lost 5 bases, and 11 bases lay in between. CDR3 residues: CASSMAGERNTIYF. The CDR3 region has the DNA TGTGCCAGTAGTATGGCAGGGGAGAGAAACACCATATATTTT.

The chain combines TRBV10-3 with TRBJ2-3, with 8 bases matching TRBD1. Germline assignment: CDR1 ENHRY and CDR2 SYGVKD. CDR3 length equals 15 residues. The trim removed 4 bases at V and 2 bases at J, leaving 5 bases unmatched. CDR3 bases: TGTGCCATCAGTGCGGACAGGGCCCACACAGATACGCAGTATTTT. Protein product: CAISADRAHTDTQYF.

The chain couples TRBV7-2 to TRBJ1-3, with D unresolved. The CDR3 is 14 residues long. Germline values: CDR1 SGHTA, CDR2 FQGNSA. Between the trimmed V and J ends, which lost 5 bases and 8 bases, there was a span of 16 bases. CDR3 protein: CASSRGPGSDTIYF. The CDR3, as DNA: TGTGCCAGCAGCCGTGGACCCGGGTCAGACACCATATATTTT. Full variable domain (rest looked up from reference TRBV7-2 and TRBJ1-3): GAGVSQSPSNKVTEKGKDVELRCDPISGHTALYWYRQSLGQGLEFLIYFQGNSAPDKSGLPSDRFSAERTGGSVSTLTIQRTQQEDSAVYLCASSRGPGSDTIYFGEGSWLTVV.

The chain links TRBV6-5 to TRBJ2-7; D is possibly TRBD1 or TRBD2 (5 bases each). The germline V gene has CDR1 MNHEY and CDR2 SVGAGI. CDR3 length: 15 residues. The V end lost 0 bases, the J end lost 3 bases, and 12 bases lay between the germline ends. As DNA, the CDR3 is TGTGCCAGCAGTTACTCGGGGGAAGCGCTCTACGAGCAGTACTTC. Protein: CASSYSGEALYEQYF.

The gene calls are TRBV2 and TRBJ2-7; TRBD2 matches at 13 bases. V lost 7 bases, J lost 2 bases, and 8 bases stayed unmatched. CDR1 and CDR2 (germline): SNHLY, FYNNEI. The CDR3 has 16 residues. As DNA, the CDR3 is TGTGCCAGCACGGCCCCGGGACTAGCGGGAACCTACGAGCAGTACTTC. Translation gives CASTAPGLAGTYEQYF.

CDR3 protein: CAISRTGSYNSPLHF. The CDR3 coding sequence is TGTGCCATCAGTCGGACAGGGTCCTATAATTCACCCCTCCACTTT. The chain joins TRBV10-3 to TRBJ1-6, with 8 bases matching TRBD1. Germline assignment: CDR1 ENHRY and CDR2 SYGVKD. This CDR3 is built from 15 residues. The trim removed 5 bases at V and 1 base at J, leaving 1 base unmatched.

The V call is TRBV5-1, the J call TRBJ1-1; D remains ambiguous. The CDR3 consists of 14 residues. With 0 bases removed from V and 5 bases from J, the gap between germline ends came to 11 bases. CDR1 and CDR2 (germline): SGHRS, YFSETQ. CDR3 in DNA: TGCGCCAGCAGCTTGGGGACCCCGCGGACTGAAGCTTTCTTT. Its protein product is CASSLGTPRTEAFF. The variable domain in full, completed from reference TRBV5-1 and TRBJ1-1, reads KAGVTQTPRYLIKTRGQQVTLSCSPISGHRSVSWYQQTPGQGLQFLFEYFSETQRNKGNFPGRFSGRQFSNSRSEMNVSTLELGDSALYLCASSLGTPRTEAFFGQGTRLTVV.